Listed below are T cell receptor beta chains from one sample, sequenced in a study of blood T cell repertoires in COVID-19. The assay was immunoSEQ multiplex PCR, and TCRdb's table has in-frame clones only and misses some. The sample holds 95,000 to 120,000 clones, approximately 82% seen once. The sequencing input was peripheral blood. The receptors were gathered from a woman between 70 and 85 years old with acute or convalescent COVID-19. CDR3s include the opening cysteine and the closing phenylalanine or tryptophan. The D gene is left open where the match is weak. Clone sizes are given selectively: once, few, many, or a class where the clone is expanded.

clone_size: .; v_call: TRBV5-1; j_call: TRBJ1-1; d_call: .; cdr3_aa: CASKRGEVNTEAFF; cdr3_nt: TGCGCCAGCAAACGGGGAGAGGTGAACACTGAAGCTTTCTTT
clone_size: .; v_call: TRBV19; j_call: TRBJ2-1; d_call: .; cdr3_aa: CASSASSYNEQFF; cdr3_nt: TGTGCCAGTAGCGCGAGCTCCTACAATGAGCAGTTCTTC
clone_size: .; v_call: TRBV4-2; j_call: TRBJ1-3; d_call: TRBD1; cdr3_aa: CASSQDLTGGTISGNTIYF; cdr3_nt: TGTGCCAGCAGCCAAGATCTGACAGGGGGTACGATCTCTGGAAACACCATATATTTT
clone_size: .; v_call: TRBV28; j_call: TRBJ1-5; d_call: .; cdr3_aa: CASSLKGYGNQPQHF; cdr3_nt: TGTGCCAGCAGTTTAAAGGGGTACGGCAATCAGCCCCAGCATTTT
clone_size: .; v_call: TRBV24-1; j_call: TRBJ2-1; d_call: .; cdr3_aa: CATSDATSSYNEQFF; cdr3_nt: TGTGCCACCAGTGACGCAACTAGCTCCTACAATGAGCAGTTCTTC
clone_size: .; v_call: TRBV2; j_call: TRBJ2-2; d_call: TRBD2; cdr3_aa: CASKASGSPSGELFF; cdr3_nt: TGTGCCAGCAAAGCTAGCGGGAGCCCCTCCGGGGAGCTGTTTTTT
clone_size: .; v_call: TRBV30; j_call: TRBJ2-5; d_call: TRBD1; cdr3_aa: CAWGIGQGQETQYF; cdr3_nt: TGTGCCTGGGGAATTGGACAGGGGCAAGAGACCCAGTACTTC
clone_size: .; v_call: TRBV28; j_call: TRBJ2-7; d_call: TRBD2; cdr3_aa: CASSSTSGRIYEQYF; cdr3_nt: TGTGCCAGCAGTTCTACTAGCGGGAGGATCTACGAGCAGTACTTC
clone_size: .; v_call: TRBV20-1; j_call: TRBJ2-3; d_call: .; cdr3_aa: CSASLSGGTDTQYF; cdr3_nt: TGCAGTGCTAGTCTATCGGGGGGCACAGATACGCAGTATTTT
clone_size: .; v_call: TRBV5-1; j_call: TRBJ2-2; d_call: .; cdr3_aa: CASSLALDTGELFF; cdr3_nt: TGCGCCAGCAGCTTGGCACTAGACACCGGGGAGCTGTTTTTT
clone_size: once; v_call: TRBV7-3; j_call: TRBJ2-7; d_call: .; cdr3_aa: CASSLGSQHGDEQYF; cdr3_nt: TGTGCCAGCAGCTTAGGGTCCCAGCACGGGGACGAGCAGTACTTC
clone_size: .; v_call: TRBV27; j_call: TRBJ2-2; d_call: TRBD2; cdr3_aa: CASSLPPTRGGGTGELFF; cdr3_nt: TGTGCCAGCAGTTTACCGCCGACACGGGGGGGCGGCACCGGGGAGCTGTTTTTT
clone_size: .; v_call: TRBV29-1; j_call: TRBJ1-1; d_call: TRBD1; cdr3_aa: CSVDGEGARGEAFF; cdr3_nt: TGCAGCGTTGATGGTGAGGGGGCGAGGGGTGAAGCTTTCTTT
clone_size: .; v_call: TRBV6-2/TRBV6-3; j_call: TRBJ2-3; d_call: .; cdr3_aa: CASSPNRVFTDTQYF; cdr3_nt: TGTGCCAGCAGTCCCAACAGGGTTTTCACAGATACGCAGTATTTT
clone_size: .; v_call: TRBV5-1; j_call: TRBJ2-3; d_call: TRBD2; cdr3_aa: CASSSSTSGGADTQYF; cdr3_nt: TGCGCCAGCAGCTCCTCGACTAGCGGGGGGGCGGATACGCAGTATTTT
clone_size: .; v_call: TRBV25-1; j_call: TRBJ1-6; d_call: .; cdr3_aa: CASTDTNNSPLHF; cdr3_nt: TGTGCCAGCACAGACACCAATAATTCACCCCTCCACTTT